This TCR beta chain was sequenced for a study of T cell responses to AZD1222 COVID-19 vaccine. Method: immunoSEQ multiplex PCR; TCRdb's copy keeps in-frame clones and lacks some. Among over 140,000 clones listed, roughly 92% were seen once. The CDR3 has 16 residues. In germline, CDR1 is LNHDA, CDR2 SQIVND (reference sequence). Trimming removed 5 bases from V and 3 bases from J; junction bases left unmatched: 10. The V gene is TRBV19, the J gene TRBJ1-3; TRBD1 aligns across 7 bases. Here the sequenced sample was peripheral blood, taken on day 0 of AZD1222 vaccination. The clonotype was recovered from an adult in good health. As DNA, the CDR3 is TGTGCCAGTAGTCCCCAGGGCAGGGGGAATGGAAACACCATATATTTT. Amino acid sequence: CASSPQGRGNGNTIYF. Full variable domain (missing parts from reference TRBV19 and TRBJ1-3): DGGITQSPKYLFRKEGQNVTLSCEQNLNHDAMYWYRQDPGQGLRLIYYSQIVNDFQKGDIAEGYSVSREKKESFPLTVTSAQKNPTAFYLCASSPQGRGNGNTIYFGEGSWLTVV.